This is a list of T cell receptor beta chains from one sample in a study of blood T cell repertoires in COVID-19. Libraries were prepared by immunoSEQ multiplex PCR; TCRdb keeps only in-frame clonotypes and omits some of them. This sample has fewer than 200,000 clones, with around 79% found just once. The specimen sequenced was PBMCs or T cells enriched from blood (not recorded which). All receptors come from a woman aged 70-85 years in a cohort exposed to, infected with or recovered from COVID-19 (not recorded which). The CDR3 runs from the conserved cysteine through the conserved F or W. The order of the fields is D gene, V gene, J gene, clone size, CDR3 protein, CDR3 DNA. A D gene is named only where the DNA matches it firmly. Some rows have no size entry. The others give once, few or many, or a class for an expanded clone.

d_call: NA
v_call: TRBV28
j_call: TRBJ1-5
clone_size: many
cdr3_aa: CASRSTGSQPQHF
cdr3_nt: TGTGCCAGCAGATCTACAGGGAGCCAGCCCCAGCATTTT

d_call: NA
v_call: TRBV18
j_call: TRBJ1-1
clone_size: NA
cdr3_aa: CASSLGQQNTEAFF
cdr3_nt: TGTGCCAGCTCACTCGGACAGCAGAACACTGAAGCTTTCTTT

d_call: NA
v_call: TRBV3-1/TRBV3-2
j_call: TRBJ1-1
clone_size: NA
cdr3_aa: CASSPVSGVGTEAFF
cdr3_nt: TGTGCCAGCAGCCCGGTCAGCGGGGTCGGGACTGAAGCTTTCTTT

d_call: TRBD1
v_call: TRBV27
j_call: TRBJ2-5
clone_size: NA
cdr3_aa: CASSSPRGLILGMETQYF
cdr3_nt: TGTGCCAGCAGTTCCCCCAGGGGGCTGATCTTAGGGATGGAGACCCAGTACTTC

d_call: TRBD1
v_call: TRBV11-2
j_call: TRBJ1-3
clone_size: NA
cdr3_aa: CASSFLRGQGNTIYF
cdr3_nt: TGTGCCAGCAGCTTTTTGAGGGGGCAGGGAAACACCATATATTTT

d_call: TRBD1
v_call: TRBV28
j_call: TRBJ2-2
clone_size: NA
cdr3_aa: CASRTGQDTGELFF
cdr3_nt: TGTGCCAGCAGGACAGGGCAGGACACCGGGGAGCTGTTTTTT

d_call: TRBD1
v_call: TRBV5-1
j_call: TRBJ1-2
clone_size: NA
cdr3_aa: CASRTAYRGERGYTF
cdr3_nt: TGCGCCAGCCGCACCGCCTACAGGGGAGAGCGGGGCTACACCTTC

d_call: NA
v_call: TRBV30
j_call: TRBJ2-1
clone_size: NA
cdr3_aa: CAWRSVRQAGLYNEQFF
cdr3_nt: TGTGCCTGGAGATCGGTAAGGCAGGCTGGCCTATACAATGAGCAGTTCTTC

d_call: NA
v_call: TRBV14
j_call: TRBJ2-3
clone_size: few
cdr3_aa: CASSQERDRGTDTQYF
cdr3_nt: TGTGCCAGCAGCCAAGAGCGGGACAGAGGCACAGATACGCAGTATTTT

d_call: NA
v_call: TRBV9
j_call: TRBJ1-1
clone_size: NA
cdr3_aa: CASSVGTRGPYTEAFF
cdr3_nt: TGTGCCAGCAGCGTAGGAACCAGGGGCCCTTACACTGAAGCTTTCTTT

d_call: NA
v_call: TRBV7-3
j_call: TRBJ2-7
clone_size: NA
cdr3_aa: CASSLNRDYEQYF
cdr3_nt: TGTGCCAGCAGCTTAAACAGGGACTACGAGCAGTACTTC

d_call: TRBD1
v_call: TRBV6-6
j_call: TRBJ2-7
clone_size: NA
cdr3_aa: CASSFPGQGYYEQYF
cdr3_nt: TGTGCCAGCAGTTTCCCGGGACAGGGTTACTACGAGCAGTACTTC

d_call: TRBD2
v_call: TRBV9
j_call: TRBJ2-3
clone_size: NA
cdr3_aa: CASSLNPTSGGGDTQYF
cdr3_nt: TGTGCCAGCAGCCTGAACCCGACTAGCGGAGGTGGAGATACGCAGTATTTT

d_call: NA
v_call: TRBV11-3
j_call: TRBJ1-3
clone_size: NA
cdr3_aa: CASSLRRGGNTIYF
cdr3_nt: TGTGCCAGCAGCTTAAGAAGAGGGGGAAACACCATATATTTT

d_call: NA
v_call: TRBV10-3
j_call: TRBJ2-7
clone_size: few
cdr3_aa: CAISDLTRRPGLDYEQYF
cdr3_nt: TGTGCCATCAGTGACCTCACCCGGAGACCCGGTCTCGATTACGAGCAGTACTTC

d_call: NA
v_call: TRBV3-1/TRBV3-2
j_call: TRBJ1-3
clone_size: NA
cdr3_aa: CASSPSSGNTIYF
cdr3_nt: TGTGCCAGCAGTCCGAGCTCTGGAAACACCATATATTTT

d_call: NA
v_call: TRBV2
j_call: TRBJ2-7
clone_size: many
cdr3_aa: CASRSGAYEQYF
cdr3_nt: TGTGCCAGCAGGAGCGGAGCCTACGAGCAGTACTTC

d_call: NA
v_call: TRBV29-1
j_call: TRBJ1-1
clone_size: NA
cdr3_aa: CSVANLVNTEAFF
cdr3_nt: TGCAGCGTCGCAAATTTAGTGAACACTGAAGCTTTCTTT

d_call: NA
v_call: TRBV27
j_call: TRBJ1-1
clone_size: NA
cdr3_aa: CASSSGQLNTEAFF
cdr3_nt: TGTGCCAGCAGTTCCGGACAGCTGAACACTGAAGCTTTCTTT

d_call: TRBD1
v_call: TRBV19
j_call: TRBJ1-3
clone_size: NA
cdr3_aa: CASRRQGTGNTIYF
cdr3_nt: TGTGCCAGTAGGAGACAGGGGACTGGAAACACCATATATTTT

d_call: TRBD1
v_call: TRBV5-4
j_call: TRBJ2-5
clone_size: few
cdr3_aa: CASSRDSPQETQYF
cdr3_nt: TGTGCCAGCAGCCGGGACAGCCCACAAGAGACCCAGTACTTC

d_call: TRBD1
v_call: TRBV27
j_call: TRBJ1-2
clone_size: NA
cdr3_aa: CASSPGDRRSYGYTF
cdr3_nt: TGTGCCAGCAGTCCCGGGGACAGAAGGAGCTATGGCTACACCTTC

d_call: TRBD1
v_call: TRBV4-2
j_call: TRBJ1-5
clone_size: NA
cdr3_aa: CASSPDQGAREPQHF
cdr3_nt: TGTGCCAGCAGCCCCGACCAGGGGGCGAGGGAGCCCCAGCATTTT

d_call: TRBD1
v_call: TRBV5-4
j_call: TRBJ2-7
clone_size: NA
cdr3_aa: CASSRQGGSYEQYF
cdr3_nt: TGTGCCAGCAGCCGACAGGGGGGGTCCTACGAGCAGTACTTC

d_call: TRBD1
v_call: TRBV5-1
j_call: TRBJ2-1
clone_size: NA
cdr3_aa: CASSFQDRGSNEQFF
cdr3_nt: TGCGCCAGCAGCTTCCAGGACAGGGGGAGCAATGAGCAGTTCTTC

d_call: TRBD1
v_call: TRBV9
j_call: TRBJ2-1
clone_size: NA
cdr3_aa: CASSVVRTGGDEQFF
cdr3_nt: TGTGCCAGCAGCGTAGTACGGACAGGGGGCGATGAGCAGTTCTTC

d_call: TRBD1
v_call: TRBV19
j_call: TRBJ2-7
clone_size: NA
cdr3_aa: CASSSPGQLGLYEQYF
cdr3_nt: TGTGCCAGTAGTAGCCCGGGACAGCTTGGCCTCTACGAGCAGTACTTC

d_call: TRBD1
v_call: TRBV12-3/TRBV12-4
j_call: TRBJ1-2
clone_size: NA
cdr3_aa: CASSFLTGGGYTF
cdr3_nt: TGTGCCAGCAGTTTTCTAACAGGGGGAGGCTACACCTTC

d_call: NA
v_call: TRBV4-2
j_call: TRBJ1-2
clone_size: NA
cdr3_aa: CASSQVGNRELRYGYTF
cdr3_nt: TGTGCCAGCAGCCAAGTGGGGAACAGGGAATTGCGCTATGGCTACACCTTC